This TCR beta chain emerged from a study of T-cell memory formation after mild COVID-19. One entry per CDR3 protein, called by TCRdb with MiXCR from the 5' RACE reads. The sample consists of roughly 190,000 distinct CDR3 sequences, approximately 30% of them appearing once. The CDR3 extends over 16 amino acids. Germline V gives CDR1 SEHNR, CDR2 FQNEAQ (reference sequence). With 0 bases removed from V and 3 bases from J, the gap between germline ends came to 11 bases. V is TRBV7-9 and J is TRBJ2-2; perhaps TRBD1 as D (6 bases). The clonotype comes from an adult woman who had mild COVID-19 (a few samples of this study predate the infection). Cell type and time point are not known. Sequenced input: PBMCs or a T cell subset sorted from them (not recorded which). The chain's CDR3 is CASSLASGAYTGELFF. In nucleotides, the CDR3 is TGTGCCAGCAGCTTAGCTTCAGGGGCCTACACCGGGGAGCTGTTTTTT.